This T cell receptor beta chain was documented in a study of shared clonotypes between healthy human individuals. The assay was immunoSEQ multiplex PCR, and TCRdb's table has in-frame clones only and misses some. The sample shows about 2.5 million clones, around 90% of them seen only once. V was clipped by 4 bases and J by 4 bases, with 12 bases between them. This CDR3 spans 14 amino acids. Germline assignment: CDR1 MRHNA and CDR2 SNTAGT. The sequenced sample consisted of naive CD4+ T cells from PBMCs. Subset denoted: CD45RA+ positively selected. This TCR was sampled from a man aged 18 to 35 in good health. Some clones in this sample may be carry-over from other donors' samples. The chain links TRBV6-4 to TRBJ2-3; no definite D call. The CDR3 loop reads CASSVQSPADTQYF. The DNA for the CDR3 is TGTGCCAGCAGTGTGCAATCACCTGCAGATACGCAGTATTTT.